The sequence of this T cell receptor (beta chain) was determined in a study of blood T cell repertoires in COVID-19. Measured with immunoSEQ multiplex PCR; TCRdb has only the in-frame clones, and not every one. The sample has some 270,000 clones; under 90% are singletons. V lost 1 base and J lost 2, with 9 bases in between. The CDR3 has 15 residues. In germline, CDR1 is MNHEY, CDR2 SVGEGT. The sample was peripheral blood. The chain carries TRBV6-2 or TRBV6-3 and TRBJ1-5; D is undetermined. The sequence was obtained from a man aged 45-60 years with acute or convalescent COVID-19. The DNA of the CDR3 is TGTGCCAGCAGTTACTTGGCGGTTGGCAATCAGCCCCAGCATTTT. This gives the protein CASSYLAVGNQPQHF.